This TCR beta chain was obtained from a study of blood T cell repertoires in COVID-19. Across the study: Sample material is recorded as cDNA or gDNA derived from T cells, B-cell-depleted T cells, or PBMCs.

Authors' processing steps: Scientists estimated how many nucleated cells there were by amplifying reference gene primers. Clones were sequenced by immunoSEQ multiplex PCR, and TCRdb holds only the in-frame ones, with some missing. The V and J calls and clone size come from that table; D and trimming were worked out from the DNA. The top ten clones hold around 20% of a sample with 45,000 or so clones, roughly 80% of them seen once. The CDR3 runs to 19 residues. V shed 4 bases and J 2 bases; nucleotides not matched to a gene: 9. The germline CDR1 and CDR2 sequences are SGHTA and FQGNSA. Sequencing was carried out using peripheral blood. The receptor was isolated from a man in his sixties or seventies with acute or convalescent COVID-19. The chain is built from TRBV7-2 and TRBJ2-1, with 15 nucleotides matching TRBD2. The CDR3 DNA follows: TGTGCCAGCAGCTCCCGGGGACTAGCGGGGGGTTACACCTACAATGAGCAGTTCTTC. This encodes CASSSRGLAGGYTYNEQFF.